This TCR beta chain was observed in a study of beta chain features in type 1 diabetes (dated by TCRdb to the late 2010s). About the study as a whole: Mean age, gender distribution, total cell number and subset yield did not differ between patients and healthy donors. A total of about 99,000,000 sorted cells were examined across all samples, and RNA yield correlated strongly with the number of cells per subset. In the study, recently diagnosed type 1 diabetes patients and matched healthy donors were compared on the TCRB repertoires of their sorted circulating CD4+ T cell subsets. Regulatory and stem cell-like memory subsets were isolated from only 8 patients and roughly 8 healthy donors, whereas naive and central memory subsets came from all 30 or so donors.

The entire isolated RNA was reverse transcribed using the High Capacity cDNA Reverse Transcription Kit, and thus expressed TCRB transcripts were sequenced. Deep immunoSEQ sequencing was performed on naive, central memory and regulatory T cell samples, with an average of around 3.4 million total reads per sample. Sorted cells were lysed in RLT buffer and RNA was extracted with DNase-treated RNeasy Micro or Mini kits, depending on cell number. Each cell subset was processed separately to prevent cross-contamination, with patient and healthy donor samples processed together. Using the immunoSEQ multiplex PCR, TCRB sequences were amplified from cDNA into 87-bp fragments spanning the CDR3 region. Amplicons were sequenced on the Illumina HiSeq platform. The original methods were these. Synthetic template baselines were used to correct PCR bias computationally, reads within Hamming distance 2 were collapsed, and singletons that could not be merged were discarded. Reads were aligned against IMGT to assign V, D and J genes, CDR3 length and insertions or deletions at six rearrangement sites. Within each subset, clonotype counts were normalized to the number of sorted cells before true diversity and Gini coefficients were calculated with the tcR R package. The overlap coefficient, calculated on TCRB nucleotide sequences, was used to measure repertoire sharing. Out-of-frame TCRB sequences from naive cells were analyzed as a proxy for the pre-selection repertoire. TCRdb carries this immuneACCESS record with in-frame sequences only. Its versions omit some clonotypes, under half of them owing to an unresolved V gene in the studies checked, with the rest unexplained. The V and J calls and clone size come from that table; D and trimming were worked out from the DNA. Recorded for this sample are about 350,000 clones; less than 20% of them occurred a single time. 0.035% to 0.055% of the sample goes to the ten largest clones.

CDR1 and CDR2, per the germline V gene, are SGHDN and FVKESK. Relative to germline, V is 1 base shorter and J is 7 bases shorter, with 10 bases between their ends. The CDR3 sequence holds 13 residues, the cysteine and phenylalanine included. Of the read, only the CDR3 DNA is kept; its 39 bases are in frame from base 1. Overall study outcomes, separate from this receptor: Fewer insertions and more nucleotide deletions at VDJ recombination sites were observed in patients with type 1 diabetes, implying thymic rearrangement abnormalities. Only small numbers of individuals were included in the HLA sub-analyses, which left unresolved whether HLA type had any influence on TCRB rearrangement. Type 1 diabetes patients showed a moderate but significant shortening of TCRB CDR3 length in all four CD4+ subsets. Because cDNA was sequenced instead of genomic DNA, highly expressing activated cells could be over-represented, though the groups showed no difference in activation or CD3 levels. Naive, central memory and regulatory TCRB repertoires appeared more similar among patients than among healthy donors. PCR may preferentially amplify shorter templates, but because patient and control samples were amplified and corrected together, any resulting skew would affect both groups equally.

As for this clone: Its antigen is unknown. Base qualities were left out, and no much larger clone turns up one base away.

From each donor, a single peripheral blood sample of around 120 mL on average was drawn into heparinised tubes. A BD FACSAria II was used to sort naive, central memory, regulatory and stem cell-like memory CD4+ T cells with a panel that included CD45RO, CCR7, CD25, CD127, CD95 and CD27. A purity above 98% was achieved for all sorted populations. PBMCs were isolated right away by Lymphoprep density gradient centrifugation and were stained directly, without culture. To minimize batch effects, samples were stained and sorted in pairs, one healthy donor with one patient per experiment. Sequenced: naive CD4+ T cells from blood. The meaning of the sample's cell subset or site label: true naive CD4+ T cells. This receptor was obtained from a woman aged 18 to 35 in good health. The chain is assembled from TRBV14 and TRBJ1-1, and the D gene may be TRBD1, 5 bases matching. The sequence in DNA is TGTGCCAGCAGCCAAGTCGGGGGACGTGAAGCTTTCTTT. It specifies CASSQVGGREAFF.